This TCR beta chain was identified in a study of Ad26.COV2.S vaccination and SARS-CoV-2 variants. Across the study: Donor participated within the Ad26.COV2.S arm of the COV1001 trial. Whole-study results and caveats: Vaccinees and placebo recipients showed similar non-spike TCR breadth.

CDR1 and CDR2 (germline): SGHVS, FQNEAQ. The V gene end was trimmed by 5 bases and the J gene end by 3 bases; junction bases not matched to a gene: 2. The CDR3 covers 15 residues. On this clone itself: What it binds is not known.

Assay: immunoSEQ multiplex PCR; the TCRdb copy retains only in-frame clones and omits some. Of hundreds of thousands of clones listed, 70% to 90% are singletons. The treatment here: 15 to 20 received Ad26.COV2.S at low or high dose, single or two shots; five or six received placebo; per-sample allocation not given. The samples were gathered on day 63 after the first injection of vaccine or placebo. Spike of the Wuhan-strain SARS-CoV-2 was expressed by an Ad26 vector, which formed the vaccine. The chain employs TRBV7-8 and TRBJ2-2; 11 bases map to TRBD1. The sample was peripheral blood, taken in a trial of Ad26.COV2.S vaccine versus placebo. The sequence was obtained from a person between 18 and 60 years old who received the Ad26.COV2.S COVID-19 vaccine or a placebo. The CDR3, as DNA: TGTGCCAGCAGCCGGACAGGGGGCTACACCGGGGAGCTGTTTTTT. Translated: CASSRTGGYTGELFF. Full variable domain (outside the CDR3, taken from reference TRBV7-8 and TRBJ2-2): GAGVSQSPRYKVAKRGQDVALRCDPISGHVSLFWYQQALGQGPEFLTYFQNEAQLDKSGLPSDRFFAERPEGSVSTLKIQRTQQEDSAVYLCASSRTGGYTGELFFGEGSRLTVL.